This is a list of T cell receptor beta chains from one sample in a study of beta chain features in type 1 diabetes. Clones were read by immunoSEQ multiplex PCR, and TCRdb kept only the in-frame ones, dropping some. This sample carries under 900,000 clones, roughly 16% of them seen once, and the ten largest clones take around 0.02%. Sequences were obtained from naive CD4+ T cells from blood. The receptors shown here come from a woman between 18 and 30 years old in good health. The CDR3 runs from the conserved cysteine through the conserved F or W. D genes are given only for firm matches. Clone size is not always given. Where it is, it says once, few, many or a class for expanded clones.

clone_size j_call v_call d_call cdr3_nt cdr3_aa
- TRBJ2-5 TRBV10-3 - TGTGCCAGCAGTCCTAACCACTCGGGGGAGACCCAGTACTTC CASSPNHSGETQYF
- TRBJ1-5 TRBV6-6 - TGTGCCAGCAGTCAGGGATCCCAAGATAGCAAGCCCCAGCATTTT CASSQGSQDSKPQHF
- TRBJ2-7 TRBV6-5 - TGTGCCAGCAGTTACTCGACGGTCAGATCCTGCGAGCAGTACTTC CASSYSTVRSCEQYF
- TRBJ2-7 TRBV28 - TGTGCCAGCAGTTCAATGACGGGAGCGCCTCACGAGCAGTACTTC CASSSMTGAPHEQYF
- TRBJ2-3 TRBV2 - TGTGCCAGCAGTTGGATCCCAGGGTTTGGCACAGATACGCAGTATTTT CASSWIPGFGTDTQYF
few TRBJ2-3 TRBV7-9 - TGTGCCAGCAGCCCGCTTTCGGGTGGTACGCAGTATTTT CASSPLSGGTQYF
few TRBJ2-3 TRBV7-9 - TGTGCCAGCAGCGTGGACAGCACTCCGACAGATACGCAGTATTTT CASSVDSTPTDTQYF
- TRBJ2-1 TRBV4-3 - TGCGCCAGCAGCCAAGATCTTAGTCTCCAGCAGTTCTTC CASSQDLSLQQFF
- TRBJ2-5 TRBV2 - TGTGCCAGCAGTGAGCGTGGACGGAGGGAGGAGACCCAGTACTTC CASSERGRREETQYF
- TRBJ1-4 TRBV7-9 - TGTGCCAGCAGCCTACTGACGGGGTGGGGTGAAAAACTGTTTTTT CASSLLTGWGEKLFF
few TRBJ2-1 TRBV7-2 - TGTGCCAGCAGCTTAGCTTCGACTTTCCGCGGTGATGAGCAGTTCTTC CASSLASTFRGDEQFF
few TRBJ1-4 TRBV15 - TGTGCCACCAGCCCCGGTGGGGCGGGGGCTGAAAAACTGTTTTTT CATSPGGAGAEKLFF
few TRBJ2-2 TRBV2 TRBD1 TGTGCCAGCAGCGGACAGGGGGCGGCCGGGGAGCTGTTTTTT CASSGQGAAGELFF
- TRBJ1-4 TRBV5-1 - TGCGCCAGCAGCCCGGGTCCAAGGGAAAAACTGTTTTTT CASSPGPREKLFF
- TRBJ2-3 TRBV2 TRBD2 TGTGCCAACCGAAGGACTAGCGGCCTCACAGATACGCAGTATTTT CANRRTSGLTDTQYF
few TRBJ2-7 TRBV6-5 - TGTGCCAGCAGTTCCAGGGGCTGGGGCTACGAGCAGTACTTC CASSSRGWGYEQYF
few TRBJ2-7 TRBV6-5 TRBD1 TGTGCCAGCAGTTACTCGACAGGGGCCTACGAGCAGTACTTC CASSYSTGAYEQYF
- TRBJ2-7 TRBV28 TRBD2 TGTGCCAGCAGTTCCATCATAGCGGGAAGGTCTCTCGAGCAGTACTTC CASSSIIAGRSLEQYF